A selection of T cell receptor beta chains follows, all from one sample in a study of Ad26.COV2.S vaccination and SARS-CoV-2 variants. The assay was immunoSEQ multiplex PCR, and TCRdb's table has in-frame clones only and misses some. In the table there are about 430,000 clones, around 90% of which are singletons. Specimen: peripheral blood, collected in a trial of Ad26.COV2.S vaccine versus placebo. Receptors originate from a person aged 18-65 years who received the Ad26.COV2.S COVID-19 vaccine or a placebo. Both conserved end residues are part of each CDR3. The order of the fields is D gene, V gene, clone size, J gene, CDR3 DNA, CDR3 protein. D genes are given only for firm matches. Expanded clones are given a class, and other clones once, few, many or no size at all.

D: TRBD1; V: TRBV28; size: NA; J: TRBJ1-2; DNA: TGTGCCAGCCAGACAGGGGGGCTAAGCTACACCTTC; CDR3: CASQTGGLSYTF
D: TRBD1; V: TRBV5-1; size: NA; J: TRBJ2-7; DNA: TGCGCCAGCAGAATACGGACAGGGGCCTACGAGCAGTACTTC; CDR3: CASRIRTGAYEQYF
D: NA; V: TRBV5-1; size: NA; J: TRBJ1-2; DNA: TGCGCCAGCAGCTTGGACGACTATGGCTACACCTTC; CDR3: CASSLDDYGYTF
D: NA; V: TRBV27; size: NA; J: TRBJ2-2; DNA: TGTGCCAGCAGTCCTCTTCCCACCGGGGAGCTGTTTTTT; CDR3: CASSPLPTGELFF
D: TRBD2; V: TRBV5-4; size: NA; J: TRBJ2-2; DNA: TGTGCCAGCAGCTTGTTAGCGGGAGACACCGGGGAGCTGTTTTTT; CDR3: CASSLLAGDTGELFF
D: TRBD2; V: TRBV18; size: NA; J: TRBJ2-1; DNA: TGTGCCAGCTCACTTCTGAACCTACTAGCGGGAGGGAGTGAGCAGTTCTTC; CDR3: CASSLLNLLAGGSEQFF
D: NA; V: TRBV12-3/TRBV12-4; size: NA; J: TRBJ1-1; DNA: TGTGCCAGCAGTAAGGACCCGGAGGGGGCTTTCTTT; CDR3: CASSKDPEGAFF
D: NA; V: TRBV3-1/TRBV3-2; size: NA; J: TRBJ2-2; DNA: TGTGCCAGCAGCCAAAACCTAAGATTATGGGAGAGTTTCACCGGGGAGCTGTTTTTT; CDR3: CASSQNLRLWESFTGELFF
D: TRBD1; V: TRBV7-2; size: NA; J: TRBJ2-5; DNA: TGTGCCACCTCGAAAGATGGACAGGTACAGGGAGAGACCCAGTACTTC; CDR3: CATSKDGQVQGETQYF
D: TRBD2; V: TRBV4-3; size: NA; J: TRBJ2-1; DNA: TGCGCCAGCAGCCAGGACCTAGGACTAGCGGGGGGGTTGGAGCAGTTCTTC; CDR3: CASSQDLGLAGGLEQFF
D: NA; V: TRBV6-5; size: NA; J: TRBJ1-4; DNA: TGTGCCAGCAGACAGGGCGGTGAAAAACTGTTTTTT; CDR3: CASRQGGEKLFF
D: TRBD2; V: TRBV9; size: NA; J: TRBJ2-1; DNA: TGTGCCAGCAGCGTCCTTGGGAGCGGGGGCGGCAATGAGCAGTTCTTC; CDR3: CASSVLGSGGGNEQFF
D: NA; V: TRBV14; size: NA; J: TRBJ2-5; DNA: TGTGCCAGCAGCCAAGGTTTATTAGAGACCCAGTACTTC; CDR3: CASSQGLLETQYF
D: NA; V: TRBV3-1/TRBV3-2; size: NA; J: TRBJ1-2; DNA: TGTGCCAGCAGTCGAGCTTACTATGGCTACACCTTC; CDR3: CASSRAYYGYTF
D: NA; V: TRBV4-1; size: NA; J: TRBJ1-4; DNA: TGCGCCAGCAGCCAAAGGAGCAGGGTGGAAGGGGAAAAACTGTTTTTT; CDR3: CASSQRSRVEGEKLFF
D: NA; V: TRBV9; size: NA; J: TRBJ2-1; DNA: TGTGCCAGCAGCGCACCGCCTAGAAATGAGCAGTTCTTC; CDR3: CASSAPPRNEQFF
D: NA; V: TRBV7-8; size: NA; J: TRBJ2-7; DNA: TGTGCCAGCAGCTTCGTCAGGTCCTCCTACGAGCAGTACTTC; CDR3: CASSFVRSSYEQYF
D: TRBD2; V: TRBV4-3; size: few; J: TRBJ2-1; DNA: TGCGCCAGCAGCCAAGATGGCGCGGGAGGTGCCTACAATGAGCAGTTCTTC; CDR3: CASSQDGAGGAYNEQFF
D: NA; V: TRBV19; size: once; J: TRBJ1-2; DNA: TGTGCCAGTAGTATAAACGGGTCTGGTTGGTATGGCTACACCTTC; CDR3: CASSINGSGWYGYTF
D: TRBD2; V: TRBV9; size: NA; J: TRBJ2-7; DNA: TGTGCCAGCAGCGTAGGTTCGGGACTAGGTTTCTACGAGCAGTACTTC; CDR3: CASSVGSGLGFYEQYF
D: NA; V: TRBV30; size: few; J: TRBJ1-2; DNA: TGTGCCTGGAGTGAAATATATGGCTACACCTTC; CDR3: CAWSEIYGYTF
D: NA; V: TRBV5-1; size: NA; J: TRBJ2-3; DNA: TGCGCCAGCAGCAATCGACTGATGCCAGATACGCAGTATTTT; CDR3: CASSNRLMPDTQYF